This T cell receptor beta chain stems from a study of control samples from healthy donors and cancer patients (dated by TCRdb to 2018 to 2020). From cysteine to phenylalanine, the CDR3 is 18 amino acids long. This entry keeps only the CDR3 DNA: 54 bases, framed from base 1. Here V drops 0 bases and J drops 7 bases, and the junction holds 13 bases not matched to any gene. From the germline V gene, CDR1 is MGHRA and CDR2 is YSYEKL. As to this clone: Its antigen remains unidentified. No per-base quality is available; no much larger clone lies one base away.

The library was built by means of the immunoSEQ multiplex PCR assay. As stored in TCRdb, this immuneACCESS dataset retains in-frame rearrangements with V and J assigned. A fraction of the clones does not appear; measured against another copy, unresolved V genes explain less than half of the discrepancy, and the remainder lacks a known reason. This sample has roughly 400,000 clones in its table, and more than 80% of those were observed once. Of the sample, 5.5% to 8% is held by the ten largest clones. The sample comprised PBMCs. The rearranged chain carries TRBV4-1 and TRBJ2-4, with 9 bases matching TRBD2. The TCR sequence derives from a man between 35 and 55 years old with head and neck cancer. The DNA sequence reads TGCGCCAGCAGCCAAGATTTCGGTAGCGGGAGCCTCGGGAACATTCAGTACTTC. It translates as CASSQDFGSGSLGNIQYF.